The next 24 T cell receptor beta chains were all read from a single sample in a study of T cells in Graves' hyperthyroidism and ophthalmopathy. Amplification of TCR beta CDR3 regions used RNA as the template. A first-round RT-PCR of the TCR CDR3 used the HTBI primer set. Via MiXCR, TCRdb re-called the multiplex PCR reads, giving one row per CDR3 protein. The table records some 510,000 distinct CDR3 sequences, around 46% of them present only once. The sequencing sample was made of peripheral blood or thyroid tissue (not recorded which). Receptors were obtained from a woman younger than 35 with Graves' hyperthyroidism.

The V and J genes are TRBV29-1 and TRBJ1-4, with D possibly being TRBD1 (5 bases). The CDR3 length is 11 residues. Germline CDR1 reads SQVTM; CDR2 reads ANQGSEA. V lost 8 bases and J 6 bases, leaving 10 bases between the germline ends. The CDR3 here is CSHPGDEKLFF. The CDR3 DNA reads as TGCAGCCATCCGGGGGATGAAAAACTGTTTTTT.

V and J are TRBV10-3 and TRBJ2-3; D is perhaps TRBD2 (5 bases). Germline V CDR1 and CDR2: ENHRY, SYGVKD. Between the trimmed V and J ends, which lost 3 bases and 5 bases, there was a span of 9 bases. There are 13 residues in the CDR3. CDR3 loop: CAISELGEDTQYF. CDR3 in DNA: TGTGCCATCAGTGAACTAGGAGAAGATACGCAGTATTTT.

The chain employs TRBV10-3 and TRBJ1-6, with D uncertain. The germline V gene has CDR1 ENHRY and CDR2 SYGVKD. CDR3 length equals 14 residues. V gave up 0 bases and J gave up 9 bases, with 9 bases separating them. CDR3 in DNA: TGTGCCATCAGTGAGTCGAATCTCCGTTCACCCCTCCACTTT. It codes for CAISESNLRSPLHF.

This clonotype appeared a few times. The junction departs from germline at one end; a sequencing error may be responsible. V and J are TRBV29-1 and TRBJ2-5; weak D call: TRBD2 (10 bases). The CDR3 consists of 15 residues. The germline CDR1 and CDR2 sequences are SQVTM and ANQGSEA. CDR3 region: CNVAPSSGGQGTQYF. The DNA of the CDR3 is TGCAACGTTGCCCCCTCTAGCGGGGGACAGGGGACCCAGTACTTC.

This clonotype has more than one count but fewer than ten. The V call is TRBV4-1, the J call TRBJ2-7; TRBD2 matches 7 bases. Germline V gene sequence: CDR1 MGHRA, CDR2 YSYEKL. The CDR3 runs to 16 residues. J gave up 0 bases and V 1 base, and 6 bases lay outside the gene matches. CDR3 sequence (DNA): TGCGCCAGCAGCCAAGGGAGCGGGGCTAGCTCCTACGAGCAGTACTTC. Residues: CASSQGSGASSYEQYF.

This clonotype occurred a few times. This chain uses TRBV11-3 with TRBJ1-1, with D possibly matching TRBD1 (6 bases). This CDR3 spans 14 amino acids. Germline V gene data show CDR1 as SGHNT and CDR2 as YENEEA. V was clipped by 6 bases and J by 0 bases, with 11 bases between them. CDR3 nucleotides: TGTGCCAGCAGAAGAGGGGGGATGAACACTGAAGCTTTCTTT. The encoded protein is CASRRGGMNTEAFF.

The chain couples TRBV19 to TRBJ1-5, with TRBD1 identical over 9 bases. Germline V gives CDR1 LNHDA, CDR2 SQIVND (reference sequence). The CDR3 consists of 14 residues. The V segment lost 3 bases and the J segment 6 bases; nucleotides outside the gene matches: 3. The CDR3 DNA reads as TGTGCCAGTAGTATCACAGGGGGCACTCAGCCCCAGCATTTT. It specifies CASSITGGTQPQHF. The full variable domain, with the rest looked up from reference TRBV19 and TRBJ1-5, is DGGITQSPKYLFRKEGQNVTLSCEQNLNHDAMYWYRQDPGQGLRLIYYSQIVNDFQKGDIAEGYSVSREKKESFPLTVTSAQKNPTAFYLCASSITGGTQPQHFGDGTRLSIL.

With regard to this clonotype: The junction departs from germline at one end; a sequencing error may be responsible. CDR3 DNA: TGCGCCAGCAGCTCGGGACTAGCGGGAGGGATAGAGCAGTACTTC. The encoded protein is CASSSGLAGGIEQYF. V gene TRBV7-2 combines with J gene TRBJ2-7; 16 bases line up with TRBD2. The CDR3 sequence is 15 residues long. Germline CDR1 reads SGHTA; CDR2 reads FQGNSA.

As DNA, the CDR3 is TGTGCCAGCAGTTCCGGGGTCGAGCAGTACTTC. Protein sequence: CASSSGVEQYF. The gene calls are TRBV12-3 or TRBV12-4 and TRBJ2-7, with D possibly TRBD2 on 5 matching bases. This CDR3 region has 11 residues. V was cut by 4 bases and J by 6 bases, with 7 bases left in between.

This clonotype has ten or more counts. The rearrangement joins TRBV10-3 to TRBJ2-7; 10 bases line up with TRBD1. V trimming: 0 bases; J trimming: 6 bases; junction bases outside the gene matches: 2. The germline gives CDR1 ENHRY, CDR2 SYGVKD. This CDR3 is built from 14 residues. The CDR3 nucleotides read TGTGCCATCAGTGAGTCGGGACAGGGGAGCGAGCAGTACTTC. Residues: CAISESGQGSEQYF.

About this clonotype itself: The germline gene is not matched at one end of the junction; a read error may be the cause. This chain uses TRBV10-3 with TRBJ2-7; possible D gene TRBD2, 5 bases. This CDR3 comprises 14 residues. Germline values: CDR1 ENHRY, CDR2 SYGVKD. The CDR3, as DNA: TGTGCCAGCAGTGCCCCGGAGCGGAACTACGAGCAGTACTTC. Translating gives CASSAPERNYEQYF.

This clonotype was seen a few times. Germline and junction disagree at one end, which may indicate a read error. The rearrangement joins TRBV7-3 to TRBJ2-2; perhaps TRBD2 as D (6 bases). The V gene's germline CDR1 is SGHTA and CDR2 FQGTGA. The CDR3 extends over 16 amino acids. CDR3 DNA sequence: TGCGCCAGCAGCCAAGGGATGAATGGGGAGGCCGGGGAGCTGTTTTTT. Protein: CASSQGMNGEAGELFF.

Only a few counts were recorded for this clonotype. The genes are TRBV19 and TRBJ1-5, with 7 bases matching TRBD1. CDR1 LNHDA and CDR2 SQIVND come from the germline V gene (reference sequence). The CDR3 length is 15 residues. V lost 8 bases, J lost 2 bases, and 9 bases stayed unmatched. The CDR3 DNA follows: TGTGCCAGTTGGGCGACAGGGATGGGCAATCAGCCCCAGCATTTT. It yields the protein CASWATGMGNQPQHF.

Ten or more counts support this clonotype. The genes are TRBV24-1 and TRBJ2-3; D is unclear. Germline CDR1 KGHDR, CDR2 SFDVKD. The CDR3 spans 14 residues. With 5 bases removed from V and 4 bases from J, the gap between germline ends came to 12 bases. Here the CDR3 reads CATSVEAMADTQYF. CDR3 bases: TGTGCCACCAGTGTCGAGGCGATGGCAGATACGCAGTATTTT.

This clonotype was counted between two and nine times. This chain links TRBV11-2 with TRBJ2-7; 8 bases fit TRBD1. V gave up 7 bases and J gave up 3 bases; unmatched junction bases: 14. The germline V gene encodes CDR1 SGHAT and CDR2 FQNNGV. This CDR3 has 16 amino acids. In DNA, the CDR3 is TGTGCCAGCACCCGGGACAGGTACCAAGCCCACTACGAGCAGTACTTC. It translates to CASTRDRYQAHYEQYF.

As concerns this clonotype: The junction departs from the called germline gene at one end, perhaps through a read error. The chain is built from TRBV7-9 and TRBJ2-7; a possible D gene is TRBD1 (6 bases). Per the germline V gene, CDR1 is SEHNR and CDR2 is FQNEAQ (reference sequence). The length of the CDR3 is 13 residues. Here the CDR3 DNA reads TGCGCCAGCAGCCGGACAGAGAACTACGAGCAGTACTTC. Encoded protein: CASSRTENYEQYF.

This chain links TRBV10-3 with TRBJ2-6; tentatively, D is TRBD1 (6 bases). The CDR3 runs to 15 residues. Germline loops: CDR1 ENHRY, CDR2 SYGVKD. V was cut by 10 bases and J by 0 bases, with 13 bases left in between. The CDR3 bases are TGTGCCACCAAGACAGGCCGCTCTGGGGCCAACGTCCTGACTTTC. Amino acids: CATKTGRSGANVLTF.

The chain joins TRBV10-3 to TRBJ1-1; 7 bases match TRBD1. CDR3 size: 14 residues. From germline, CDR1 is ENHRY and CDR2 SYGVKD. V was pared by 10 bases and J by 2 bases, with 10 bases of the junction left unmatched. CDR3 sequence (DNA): TGTGCCAGCAGGATTACAGGGGCCAACACTGAAGCTTTCTTT. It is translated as CASRITGANTEAFF.

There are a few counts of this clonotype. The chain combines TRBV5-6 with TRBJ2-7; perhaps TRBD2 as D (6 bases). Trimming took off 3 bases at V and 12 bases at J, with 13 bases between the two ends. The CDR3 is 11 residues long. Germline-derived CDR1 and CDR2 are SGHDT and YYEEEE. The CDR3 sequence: CASSSVGEAYF. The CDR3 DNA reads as TGTGCCAGCAGCTCGGTGGGGGAGGCGTACTTC. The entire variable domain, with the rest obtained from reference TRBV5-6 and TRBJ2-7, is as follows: DAGVTQSPTHLIKTRGQQVTLRCSPKSGHDTVSWYQQALGQGPQFIFQYYEEEERQRGNFPDRFSGHQFPNYSSELNVNALLLGDSALYLCASSSVGEAYFGPGTRLTVT.

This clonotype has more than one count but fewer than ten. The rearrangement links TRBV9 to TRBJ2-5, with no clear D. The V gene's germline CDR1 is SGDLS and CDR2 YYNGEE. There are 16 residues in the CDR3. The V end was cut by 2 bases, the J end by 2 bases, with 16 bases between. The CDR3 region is CASSVAVMASQETQYF. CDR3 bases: TGTGCCAGCAGCGTCGCGGTGATGGCGAGTCAAGAGACCCAGTACTTC.

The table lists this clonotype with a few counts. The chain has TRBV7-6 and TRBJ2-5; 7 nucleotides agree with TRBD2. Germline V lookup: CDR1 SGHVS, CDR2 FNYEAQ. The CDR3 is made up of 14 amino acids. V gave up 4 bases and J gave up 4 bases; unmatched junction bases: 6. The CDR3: CASSSRDYRETQYF. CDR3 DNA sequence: TGTGCCAGCAGCTCCCGGGACTACAGAGAGACCCAGTACTTC.

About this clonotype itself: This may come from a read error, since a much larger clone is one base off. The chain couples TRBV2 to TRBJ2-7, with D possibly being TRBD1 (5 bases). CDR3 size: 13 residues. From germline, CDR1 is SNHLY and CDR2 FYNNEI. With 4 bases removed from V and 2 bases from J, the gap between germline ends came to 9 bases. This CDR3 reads CASSVRTPYEQYF. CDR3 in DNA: TGTGCCAGCAGTGTTCGGACACCCTACGAGCAGTACTTC.

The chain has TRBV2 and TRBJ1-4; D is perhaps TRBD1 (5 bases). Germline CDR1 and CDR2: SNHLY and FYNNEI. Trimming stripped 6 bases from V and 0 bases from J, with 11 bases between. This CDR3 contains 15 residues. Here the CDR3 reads CASRERQTTNEKLFF. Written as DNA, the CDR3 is TGTGCCAGCAGAGAGAGACAGACAACTAATGAAAAACTGTTTTTT.

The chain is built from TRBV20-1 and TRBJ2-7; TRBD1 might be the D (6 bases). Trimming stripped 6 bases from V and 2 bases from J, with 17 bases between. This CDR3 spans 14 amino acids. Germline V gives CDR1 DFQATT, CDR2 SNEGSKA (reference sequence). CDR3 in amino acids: CSAPPPQGPYEQYF. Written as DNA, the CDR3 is TGCAGTGCCCCCCCGCCACAGGGACCCTACGAGCAGTACTTC.